Below, 10 T cell receptor beta chains from the same sample are listed, as sequenced in a study of blood T cell repertoires in COVID-19. The protocol was immunoSEQ multiplex PCR, while the TCRdb copy is restricted to in-frame clones and leaves out a portion. The sample has about 440,000 clones, around nine tenths seen once; the top ten hold about 4.3%. What was sequenced was peripheral blood. These receptors were obtained from a woman aged 30 to 39 with acute or convalescent COVID-19.

The V call is TRBV7-2, the J call TRBJ2-3; weak D call: TRBD2 (6 bases). Germline V gives CDR1 SGHTA, CDR2 FQGNSA. The length of the CDR3 is 16 residues. V gave up 6 bases and J gave up 1 base, with 17 bases separating them. Here the CDR3 DNA reads TGTGCCAGCAGTCCCACGGGGGTAGCGGGCACAGATACGCAGTATTTT. This encodes CASSPTGVAGTDTQYF.

The chain couples TRBV28 to TRBJ2-5; D remains ambiguous. This CDR3 is 12 amino acids long. Germline CDR1 and CDR2: MDHEN and SYDVKM. V lost 7 bases to trimming and J lost 5 bases, with 11 bases between them. The CDR3 DNA reads TGTGCCAGCACAAAAGTCGGGGAGACCCAGTACTTC. Its translation is CASTKVGETQYF. The full variable domain, with the rest looked up from reference TRBV28 and TRBJ2-5, is DVKVTQSSRYLVKRTGEKVFLECVQDMDHENMFWYRQDPGLGLRLIYFSYDVKMKEKGDIPEGYSVSREKKERFSLILESASTNQTSMYLCASTKVGETQYFGPGTRLLVL.

V gene TRBV19 combines with J gene TRBJ2-7; TRBD2 might be the D (6 bases). The CDR3 is made up of 15 amino acids. Germline loops: CDR1 LNHDA, CDR2 SQIVND (reference sequence). Trimming removed 3 bases from V and 3 bases from J, with 15 bases in between. This CDR3 is CASSIFAGPSYEQYF. The CDR3, as DNA: TGTGCCAGTAGTATTTTTGCGGGACCGAGCTACGAGCAGTACTTC.

The chain employs TRBV18 and TRBJ2-5, with D perhaps matching TRBD2 (5 bases). Trimming removed 3 bases from V and 3 bases from J, with 8 bases in between. Germline CDR1 KGHSH, CDR2 LQKENI. This CDR3 region has 13 residues. In nucleotides, the CDR3 is TGTGCCAGCTCACCCGGGGTGAAAGAGACCCAGTACTTC. It yields the protein CASSPGVKETQYF.

V and J are TRBV30 and TRBJ2-7; tentative D call: TRBD1 (5 bases). CDR1 is GTSNPN and CDR2 is SVGIG in the germline V gene (reference sequence). Trimming took off 4 bases at V and 8 bases at J, with 15 bases between the two ends. CDR3 size: 12 residues. The CDR3 sequence is CAWTSQGIQQYF. DNA for the CDR3: TGTGCCTGGACGTCCCAGGGTATACAGCAGTACTTC.

The gene calls are TRBV5-1 and TRBJ2-3; 8 bases are a match to TRBD1. Looked up from germline, CDR1 is SGHRS and CDR2 is YFSETQ. The CDR3 runs 15 residues. J gave up 0 bases and V 5 bases, and 5 bases lay outside the gene matches. The CDR3 loop is CASRPQGASTDTQYF. CDR3 nucleotide sequence: TGCGCCAGCAGACCGCAGGGGGCAAGCACAGATACGCAGTATTTT.

In nucleotides, the CDR3 is TGTGCCAGCAGCCAAGTTGGAGCGGGGGGCGATACGCAGTATTTT. It yields the protein CASSQVGAGGDTQYF. The V call is TRBV14, the J call TRBJ2-3; TRBD2 agrees at 9 bases. This CDR3 is built from 15 residues. J lost 6 bases, V lost 1 base, and 5 bases had no gene match. Germline V gene data show CDR1 as SGHDN and CDR2 as FVKESK.

The rearrangement uses TRBV27 and TRBJ1-4, with TRBD1 matching 7 bases. The germline V gene has CDR1 MNHEY and CDR2 SMNVEV (reference sequence). With 5 bases clipped from V and 4 bases from J, the junction kept 4 bases outside the gene matches. This CDR3 contains 14 residues. The CDR3 nucleotides read TGTGCCAGCAGTCCAGGGGGGTATAATGAAAAACTGTTTTTT. Translated, it gives CASSPGGYNEKLFF. Full variable domain (rest looked up from reference TRBV27 and TRBJ1-4): EAQVTQNPRYLITVTGKKLTVTCSQNMNHEYMSWYRQDPGLGLRQIYYSMNVEVTDKGDVPEGYKVSRKEKRNFPLILESPSPNQTSLYFCASSPGGYNEKLFFGSGTQLSVL.

This clone was found once. The rearrangement uses TRBV18 and TRBJ2-2, with D perhaps matching TRBD1 (6 bases). Germline values: CDR1 KGHSH, CDR2 LQKENI. This CDR3 is built from 16 residues. The V and J ends lost 5 bases and 4 bases respectively, with 17 bases between them. The CDR3 sequence is CASSTYRVGVTGELFF. As DNA, the CDR3 is TGTGCCAGCTCAACATACAGGGTCGGAGTCACCGGGGAGCTGTTTTTT.

The rearrangement joins TRBV19 to TRBJ1-5, with D maybe TRBD1 (5 bases). The CDR3 contains 18 residues. CDR1 and CDR2 from the germline V gene are LNHDA and SQIVND (reference sequence). Trimming took 4 bases from V and 2 from J, leaving 21 bases between them. The CDR3 protein is CASSRAGPPVTGNQPQHF. DNA of the CDR3: TGTGCCAGTAGTAGGGCAGGGCCCCCTGTAACGGGCAATCAGCCCCAGCATTTT.